Detailed here is one TCR beta chain. As yet, its antigen is unknown. This sample's time point: newly diagnosed GD, antithyroid drugs for less than 3 months. PBMC-derived RNA was used for the TCR library. The data stem from a study of regulatory T cells in long-lasting Graves disease. Whole-study context: Antithyroid drug intake by newly diagnosed Graves' patients had lasted under 3 months. General study results and limits: Newly diagnosed Graves' patients exceeded persistent ones in TCR diversity. More public clonotypes were shared by persistent patients (around 3,000) than by new patients (roughly 930).

iRepertoire HTBI primers and Arm-PCR of CDR3 regions built TCR beta libraries. TCRdb itself ran the multiplex PCR reads through MiXCR, one entry per CDR3 protein. Of about 610,000 distinct CDR3 sequences listed, approximately 16% are singletons. CDR1 is SQVTM and CDR2 is ANQGSEA in the germline V gene. The CDR3 consists of 11 residues. Between the trimmed V and J ends, which lost 4 bases and 8 bases, there was a span of 11 bases. These data are also associated with another study on T cells in Graves' hyperthyroidism and ophthalmopathy.

This chain links TRBV29-1 with TRBJ1-2, with no clear D. This receptor was obtained from a man aged 18 to 30 with Graves disease. Sequences were derived from peripheral blood mononuclear cells (PBMCs), sampled at new diagnosis, from a patient treated with antithyroid drugs. Here the CDR3 reads CSVGHSDGYTF. In DNA form, the CDR3 reads TGCAGCGTTGGTCATTCGGACGGCTACACCTTC.